This T cell receptor beta chain was sequenced for a study of T cell responses to AZD1222 COVID-19 vaccine. About the research overall: The study pooled second doses at about 4 or about 12 weeks. General observations from the study: There were vaccine-associated CD4 TCRs across spike, dominant at 160-218 and 743-854. White British people made up most donors, females outnumbered males, and clonal diversity was possibly underestimated. Once two AZD1222 doses were given, Spike-specific TCR breadth and depth went up.

Concerning this clone itself: No antigen is known for it.

Here immunoSEQ multiplex PCR was the method, and the copy in TCRdb shows in-frame clones only, minus some. Of approximately 120,000 clones listed, 89% are singletons. J lost 1 base, V lost 3 bases, and 3 bases had no gene match. CDR3 length equals 15 residues. Germline CDR1 is SGHVS and CDR2 is FQNEAQ. The source was peripheral blood, collected on day 0 of AZD1222 vaccination. The clonotype originates from an adult in good health. This sequence joins TRBV7-8 and TRBJ2-7, with 10 bases aligning to TRBD1. The CDR3 region is CASSFRDRGSYEQYF. The CDR3 DNA follows: TGTGCCAGCAGCTTCCGGGACAGGGGATCCTACGAGCAGTACTTC.